This record covers a single T cell receptor (beta chain). Its antigen is still unknown. Sequencing of TCR beta, carried out with a high-throughput approach, was applied to CD8+ and CD4+ T cells from the blood. These data are taken from a study of CD8 T cells in Susac syndrome. The CDR3 loop spans 14 amino acids. Unmatched junction bases numbered 8, after V lost 6 bases and J lost 3 bases. Germline V lookup: CDR1 MNHNY, CDR2 SVGAGI (reference sequence). Study conclusions and caveats: Clonal expansion was missing from Susac syndrome CD4+ T cell repertoires.

With random hexamers, roughly 0.5 to 1 ug RNA was reverse transcribed. TCRdb reprocessed the immunoSEQ multiplex PCR reads with MiXCR, giving one entry per CDR3 protein. The data contain about 140,000 distinct CDR3 sequences, approximately 94% of them singletons. The TCR originated in a human donor with Susac syndrome. The sample comprised CD4+ T cells from PBMCs. The rearrangement uses TRBV6-6 and TRBJ2-7, with TRBD1 matching 7 bases. CDR3 region: CASSQGVSYYEQYF. DNA of the CDR3: TGTGCCAGCAGCCAGGGGGTTAGCTACTACGAGCAGTACTTC.